What follows are 12 T cell receptor beta chains derived from one specimen sequenced in a study of cytomegalovirus exposure and HLA in healthy donors. Vbeta (60) and Jbeta (13) primers were used in the PCR. Clones were sequenced by immunoSEQ multiplex PCR, and TCRdb holds only the in-frame ones, with some missing. This table has under 150,000 clones, more than 65% appearing once. The sequencing sample was made of PBMCs. The receptors here all came from a man aged 50 or older in good health and CMV-seronegative.

V gene TRBV10-1 combines with J gene TRBJ2-1, with D perhaps matching TRBD1 (8 bases). Trimming left V 3 bases short and J 2 bases short, with 14 bases between. CDR1 is WNHNN, CDR2 SYGVQD, per germline (reference sequence). This CDR3 is built from 16 residues. CDR3 in DNA: TGCGCCAGCAGTGACCGGACAGGGAGGGCCTACAATGAGCAGTTCTTC. As protein: CASSDRTGRAYNEQFF.

The rearrangement joins TRBV7-2 to TRBJ2-7; D may be TRBD2 (6 bases). In germline, CDR1 is SGHTA, CDR2 FQGNSA. This CDR3 is 14 amino acids long. Trimming took 1 base from V and 3 from J, leaving 10 bases between them. In nucleotides, the CDR3 is TGTGCCAGCAGCTTAGGGGGGACTTTCTACGAGCAGTACTTC. As protein: CASSLGGTFYEQYF.

The CDR3: CASSPGRSFLAEAFF. The CDR3, as DNA: TGTGCCAGCTCACCGGGGAGATCGTTTTTGGCTGAAGCTTTCTTT. The chain is built from TRBV18 and TRBJ1-1, with unresolved D. CDR3 length: 15 residues. Trimming stripped 3 bases from V and 6 bases from J, with 17 bases between. The germline V gene has CDR1 KGHSH and CDR2 LQKENI. Together with reference TRBV18 and TRBJ1-1, the CDR3 gives the full variable domain: NAGVMQNPRHLVRRRGQEARLRCSPMKGHSHVYWYRQLPEEGLKFMVYLQKENIIDESGMPKERFSAEFPKEGPSILRIQQVVRGDSAAYFCASSPGRSFLAEAFFGQGTRLTVV.

The chain combines TRBV11-3 with TRBJ2-1; D possibly corresponds to TRBD1 (6 bases). The germline gives CDR1 SGHNT, CDR2 YENEEA. CDR3 length equals 15 residues. The ends were cut back, 4 bases at V and 0 bases at J, with 10 bases in the middle. CDR3 coding DNA: TGTGCCAGCAGCTCAGGGGATAGCTCCTACAATGAGCAGTTCTTC. This gives the protein CASSSGDSSYNEQFF.

V usage is TRBV5-1 and J usage is TRBJ2-3; D is undetermined. The V gene's germline CDR1 is SGHRS and CDR2 YFSETQ. The V end was cut by 0 bases, the J end by 0 bases, with 5 bases between. There are 14 residues in the CDR3. CDR3 DNA: TGCGCCAGCAGCTTGGCCGGGAGCACAGATACGCAGTATTTT. This gives the protein CASSLAGSTDTQYF.

This clone was seen just once. The V call is TRBV19, the J call TRBJ1-2; D is perhaps TRBD1 (6 bases). Trimming cost V 5 bases and J 0 bases, with 22 bases left between them. Germline V gene sequence: CDR1 LNHDA, CDR2 SQIVND (reference sequence). This CDR3 spans 18 amino acids. The CDR3 nucleotides are TGTGCCAGTAGTTTTCCCCCGCCGGGACACAGCCCTAACTATGGCTACACCTTC. This encodes CASSFPPPGHSPNYGYTF.

The V and J genes are TRBV27 and TRBJ1-5; TRBD1 matches 8 bases. J gave up 8 bases and V 5 bases, and 5 bases lay outside the gene matches. CDR3 length: 13 amino acids. Germline assignment: CDR1 MNHEY and CDR2 SMNVEV (reference sequence). CDR3 amino acids: CASSADRGEPQHF. For the CDR3, the DNA is TGTGCCAGCAGTGCCGACAGGGGAGAGCCCCAGCATTTT.

This clone was recorded a few times. The CDR3 sequence is CASSLGLRDYPYEQYF. CDR3 nucleotides: TGCGCCAGCAGCTTAGGTTTACGGGACTATCCCTACGAGCAGTACTTC. The rearrangement uses TRBV5-1 and TRBJ2-7, with 7 bases identical to TRBD2. The germline V gene encodes CDR1 SGHRS and CDR2 YFSETQ. The CDR3 has 16 amino acids. J gave up 2 bases and V 2 bases, and 10 bases lay outside the gene matches.

The chain employs TRBV15 and TRBJ2-1, with 8 bases identical to TRBD1. Germline V gene data show CDR1 as LNHNV and CDR2 as YYDKDF (reference sequence). After removal of 3 bases from V and 3 bases from J, the junction contained 4 bases not matched to a gene. The CDR3 loop spans 15 amino acids. Here the CDR3 DNA reads TGTGCCACCAGCAGGGCCAGGGGGCGCTACAATGAGCAGTTCTTC. Protein: CATSRARGRYNEQFF. Full variable domain (missing parts from reference TRBV15 and TRBJ2-1): DAMVIQNPRYQVTQFGKPVTLSCSQTLNHNVMYWYQQKSSQAPKLLFHYYDKDFNNEADTPDNFQSRRPNTSFCFLDIRSPGLGDTAMYLCATSRARGRYNEQFFGPGTRLTVL.

This clone showed up just once. This rearrangement joins TRBV5-1 to TRBJ1-5; a possible D gene is TRBD1 (5 bases). The germline gives CDR1 SGHRS, CDR2 YFSETQ. The CDR3 has 15 residues. Trimming took 4 bases from V and 5 from J, leaving 16 bases between them. The CDR3 loop is CASSASGGTDQPQHF. CDR3 DNA sequence: TGCGCCAGCAGCGCAAGTGGGGGGACGGATCAGCCCCAGCATTTT. The full variable domain, its missing parts supplied by reference TRBV5-1 and TRBJ1-5, is KAGVTQTPRYLIKTRGQQVTLSCSPISGHRSVSWYQQTPGQGLQFLFEYFSETQRNKGNFPGRFSGRQFSNSRSEMNVSTLELGDSALYLCASSASGGTDQPQHFGDGTRLSIL.

V and J are TRBV30 and TRBJ1-4; D is ambiguous. The CDR3 length is 15 residues. Germline V gene data show CDR1 as GTSNPN and CDR2 as SVGIG (reference sequence). The V gene lost 1 base and the J gene lost 6 bases, with 15 bases spanning the gap. CDR3 coding DNA: TGTGCCTGGAGTGACCCGGGAGGTCCCGATGAAAAACTGTTTTTT. The encoded protein is CAWSDPGGPDEKLFF.

The chain couples TRBV5-1 to TRBJ1-3; D gene unclear. Germline CDR1 and CDR2: SGHRS and YFSETQ. Trimming removed 2 bases at V and 0 bases at J, with 9 bases between. The CDR3 consists of 15 residues. The CDR3 loop is CASSFFGSSGNTIYF. The DNA for the CDR3 is TGCGCCAGCAGCTTCTTCGGGAGCTCTGGAAACACCATATATTTT.